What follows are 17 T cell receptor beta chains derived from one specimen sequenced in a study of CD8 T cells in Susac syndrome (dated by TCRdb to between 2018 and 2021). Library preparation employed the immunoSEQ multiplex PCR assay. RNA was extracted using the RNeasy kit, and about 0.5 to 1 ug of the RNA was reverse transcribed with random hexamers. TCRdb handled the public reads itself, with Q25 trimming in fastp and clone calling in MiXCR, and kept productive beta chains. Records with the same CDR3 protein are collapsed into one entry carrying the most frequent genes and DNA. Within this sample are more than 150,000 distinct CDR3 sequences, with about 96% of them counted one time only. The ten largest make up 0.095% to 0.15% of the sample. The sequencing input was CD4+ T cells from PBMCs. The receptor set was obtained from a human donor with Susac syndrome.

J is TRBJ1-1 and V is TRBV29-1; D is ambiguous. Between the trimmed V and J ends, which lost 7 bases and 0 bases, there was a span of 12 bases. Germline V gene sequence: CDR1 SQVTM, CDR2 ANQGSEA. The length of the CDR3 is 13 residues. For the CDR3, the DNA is TGCAGCGCAGGACGGAGTTTGAACACTGAAGCTTTCTTT. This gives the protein CSAGRSLNTEAFF.

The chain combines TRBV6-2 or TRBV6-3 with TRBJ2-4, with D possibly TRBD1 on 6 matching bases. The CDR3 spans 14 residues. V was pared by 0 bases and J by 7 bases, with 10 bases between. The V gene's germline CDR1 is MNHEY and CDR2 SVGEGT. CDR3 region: CASSYSNQGNIQYF. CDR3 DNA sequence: TGTGCCAGCAGTTACTCAAACCAGGGGAACATTCAGTACTTC.

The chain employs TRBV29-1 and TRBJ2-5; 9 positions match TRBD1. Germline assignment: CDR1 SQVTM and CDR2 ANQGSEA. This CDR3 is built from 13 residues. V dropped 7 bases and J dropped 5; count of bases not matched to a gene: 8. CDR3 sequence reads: CSADRGSGETQYF. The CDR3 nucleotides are TGCAGCGCAGACAGGGGGAGTGGGGAGACCCAGTACTTC.

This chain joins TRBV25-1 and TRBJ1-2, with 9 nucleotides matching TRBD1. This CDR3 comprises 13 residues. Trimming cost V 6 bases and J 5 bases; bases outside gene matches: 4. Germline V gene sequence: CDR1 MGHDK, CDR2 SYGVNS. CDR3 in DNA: TGTGCCAGCAGCGTCGGACAGGGGTATGGCTACACCTTC. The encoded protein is CASSVGQGYGYTF.

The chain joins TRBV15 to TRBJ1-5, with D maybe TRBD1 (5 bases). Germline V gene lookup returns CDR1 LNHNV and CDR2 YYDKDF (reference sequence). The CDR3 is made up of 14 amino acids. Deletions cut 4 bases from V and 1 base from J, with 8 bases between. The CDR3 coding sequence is TGTGCCACCAGCAAGGCAGGGAGCAATCAGCCCCAGCATTTT. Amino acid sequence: CATSKAGSNQPQHF. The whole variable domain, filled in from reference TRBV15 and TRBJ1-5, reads DAMVIQNPRYQVTQFGKPVTLSCSQTLNHNVMYWYQQKSSQAPKLLFHYYDKDFNNEADTPDNFQSRRPNTSFCFLDIRSPGLGDTAMYLCATSKAGSNQPQHFGDGTRLSIL.

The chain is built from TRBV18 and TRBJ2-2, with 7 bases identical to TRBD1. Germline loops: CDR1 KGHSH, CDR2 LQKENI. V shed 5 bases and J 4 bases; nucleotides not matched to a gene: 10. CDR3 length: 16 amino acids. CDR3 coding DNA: TGTGCCAGCTCAAACATGGACAGGCAAGCCACCGGGGAGCTGTTTTTT. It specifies CASSNMDRQATGELFF.

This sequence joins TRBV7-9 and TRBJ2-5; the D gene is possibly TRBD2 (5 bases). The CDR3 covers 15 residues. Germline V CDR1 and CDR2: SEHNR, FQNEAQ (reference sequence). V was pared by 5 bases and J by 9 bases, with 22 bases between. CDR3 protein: CASSPIGKRSGSQYF. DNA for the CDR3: TGTGCCAGCAGCCCTATCGGAAAGCGGTCCGGGTCCCAGTACTTC.

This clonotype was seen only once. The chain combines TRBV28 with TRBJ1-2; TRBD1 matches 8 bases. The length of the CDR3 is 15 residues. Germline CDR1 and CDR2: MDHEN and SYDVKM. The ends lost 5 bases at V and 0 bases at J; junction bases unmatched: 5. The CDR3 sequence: CASSPPGQANYGYTF. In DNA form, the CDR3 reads TGTGCCAGCAGTCCCCCGGGACAGGCTAACTATGGCTACACCTTC.

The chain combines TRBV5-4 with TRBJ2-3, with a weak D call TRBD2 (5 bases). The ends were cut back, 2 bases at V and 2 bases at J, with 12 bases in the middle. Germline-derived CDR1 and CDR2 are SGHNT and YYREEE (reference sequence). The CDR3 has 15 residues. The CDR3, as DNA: TGTGCCAGCAGCTTCCATACCGGGGTCACAGATACGCAGTATTTT. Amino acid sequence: CASSFHTGVTDTQYF.

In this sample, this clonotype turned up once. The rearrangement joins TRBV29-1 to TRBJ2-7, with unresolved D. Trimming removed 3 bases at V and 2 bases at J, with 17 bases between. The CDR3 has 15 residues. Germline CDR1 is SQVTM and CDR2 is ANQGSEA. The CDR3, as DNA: TGCAGCGTTGAGGCCCGATCAGGAGCCCCCTACGAGCAGTACTTC. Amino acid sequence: CSVEARSGAPYEQYF.

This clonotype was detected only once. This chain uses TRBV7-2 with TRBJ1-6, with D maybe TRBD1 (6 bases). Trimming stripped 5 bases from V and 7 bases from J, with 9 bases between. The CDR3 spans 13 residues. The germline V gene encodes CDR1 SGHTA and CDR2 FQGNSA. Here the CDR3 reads CASSKGHNSPLHF. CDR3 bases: TGTGCCAGCAGCAAGGGACACAATTCACCCCTCCACTTT.

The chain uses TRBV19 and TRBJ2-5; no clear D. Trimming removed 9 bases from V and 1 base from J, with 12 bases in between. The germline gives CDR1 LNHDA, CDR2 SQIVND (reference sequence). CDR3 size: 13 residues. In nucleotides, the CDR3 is TGTGCCAGCGCCCGGGTCGCCCAAGAGACCCAGTACTTC. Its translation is CASARVAQETQYF.

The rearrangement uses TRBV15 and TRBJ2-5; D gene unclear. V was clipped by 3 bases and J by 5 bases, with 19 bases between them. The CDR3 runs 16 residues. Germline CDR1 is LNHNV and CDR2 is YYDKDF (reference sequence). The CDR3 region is CATSRISGLRWETQYF. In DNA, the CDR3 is TGTGCCACCAGCAGGATATCCGGCTTACGTTGGGAGACCCAGTACTTC.

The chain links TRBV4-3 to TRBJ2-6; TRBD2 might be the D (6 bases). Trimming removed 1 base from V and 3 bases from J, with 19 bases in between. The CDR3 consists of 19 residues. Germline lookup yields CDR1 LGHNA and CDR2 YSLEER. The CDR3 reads CASSQVEGLGHFGANVLTF. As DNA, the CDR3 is TGCGCCAGCAGCCAAGTGGAGGGATTGGGCCACTTTGGGGCCAACGTCCTGACTTTC.

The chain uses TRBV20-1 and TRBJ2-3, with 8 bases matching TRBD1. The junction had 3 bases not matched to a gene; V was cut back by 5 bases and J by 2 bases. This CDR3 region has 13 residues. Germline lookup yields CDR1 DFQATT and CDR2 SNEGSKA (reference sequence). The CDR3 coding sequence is TGCAGTGCTCGGACAGGGACCACAGATACGCAGTATTTT. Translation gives CSARTGTTDTQYF.

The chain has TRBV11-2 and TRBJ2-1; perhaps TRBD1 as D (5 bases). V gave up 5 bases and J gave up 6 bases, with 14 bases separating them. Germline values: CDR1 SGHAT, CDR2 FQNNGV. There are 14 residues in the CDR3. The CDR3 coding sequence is TGTGCCAGCAGCCGACGTACAAGGGGCAATGAGCAGTTCTTC. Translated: CASSRRTRGNEQFF.

The CDR3 coding sequence is TGCAGCGTTGAGGGTCCGGCGGGTTTCATGAACACTGAAGCTTTCTTT. Translating it yields CSVEGPAGFMNTEAFF. The rearrangement uses TRBV29-1 and TRBJ1-1; D call uncertain. CDR1 is SQVTM, CDR2 ANQGSEA, per germline. The germline V and J ends were trimmed by 3 bases and 0 bases, with 17 bases remaining between them. The CDR3 extends over 16 amino acids.